This entry describes one T cell receptor beta chain. CDR3 length: 12 residues. The V gene's germline CDR1 is SNHLY and CDR2 FYNNEI. With 0 bases removed from V and 3 bases from J, the gap between germline ends came to 3 bases. The record originates from a study of blood T cell repertoires in COVID-19. The table came from immunoSEQ multiplex PCR; TCRdb's copy has only in-frame clones and leaves some out. The table includes a few hundred thousand clones, around 83% detected once. The origin of this receptor is a woman older than 75 with COVID-19, enrolled during active disease. Sequenced: peripheral blood. The chain employs TRBV2 and TRBJ2-7; D gene uncertain. CDR3: CASSEAYYEQYF. The CDR3 DNA follows: TGTGCCAGCAGTGAAGCTTACTACGAGCAGTACTTC.